The 31 T cell receptor beta chains given below trace back to one sample, sequenced in a study of OX40 agonist ivuxolimab in advanced cancers. Repertoires were generated with immunoSEQ multiplex PCR, while TCRdb's copy carries only in-frame clones and drops some. The repertoire consists of tens of thousands of clones, with roughly 86% occurring once and the leading ten covering approximately 0.72%. This specimen was CD4+ or CD8+ T cells sorted from blood, taken in a trial of the OX40 agonist ivuxolimab. These receptors came from an adult with an advanced solid tumor such as melanoma, head and neck, liver or kidney cancer.

This chain joins TRBV28 and TRBJ1-3; 9 positions match TRBD1. The CDR3 has 14 residues. Looked up from germline, CDR1 is MDHEN and CDR2 is SYDVKM. V shed 6 bases and J 3 bases; nucleotides not matched to a gene: 3. CDR3 coding DNA: TGTGCCAGCAGACACAGGGGGCTTGGAAACACCATATATTTT. Protein: CASRHRGLGNTIYF.

The chain employs TRBV7-9 and TRBJ1-1, with no clear D. V dropped 7 bases and J dropped 3 bases, with 18 bases sitting between them. Germline-derived CDR1 and CDR2 are SEHNR and FQNEAQ (reference sequence). The CDR3 has 15 amino acids. CDR3 nucleotide sequence: TGTGCCAGCAACGGGAGAGTGGCGCTGGACACTGAAGCTTTCTTT. This sequence encodes CASNGRVALDTEAFF.

V and J are TRBV25-1 and TRBJ2-1; D possibly uses TRBD1 or TRBD2 (6 bases each). The germline V gene has CDR1 MGHDK and CDR2 SYGVNS. The V gene lost 7 bases and the J gene lost 0 bases, with 10 bases spanning the gap. CDR3 length: 14 amino acids. In DNA, the CDR3 is TGTGCCAGCATGGGGGGCGGCTCCTACAATGAGCAGTTCTTC. Translating it yields CASMGGGSYNEQFF.

The chain is built from TRBV19 and TRBJ2-5, with D hard to call. Germline V gene data show CDR1 as LNHDA and CDR2 as SQIVND (reference sequence). The V gene lost 6 bases and the J gene lost 1 base, with 9 bases spanning the gap. This CDR3 comprises 13 residues. CDR3 loop: CASSDQSQETQYF. The CDR3 bases are TGTGCCAGTAGCGACCAATCCCAAGAGACCCAGTACTTC.

V gene TRBV28 combines with J gene TRBJ2-5; unclear D gene. The CDR3 length is 10 residues. Trimming cost V 7 bases and J 5 bases, with 5 bases left between them. Germline V CDR1 and CDR2: MDHEN, SYDVKM. The CDR3 nucleotides are TGTGCCAGCATCGGGGAGACCCAGTACTTC. Translation: CASIGETQYF.

The V and J genes are TRBV5-1 and TRBJ2-3, with 7 bases fitting TRBD1. The CDR3 has 15 amino acids. Germline V gives CDR1 SGHRS, CDR2 YFSETQ. J gave up 1 base and V 0 bases, and 2 bases lay outside the gene matches. The CDR3: CASSLGQGGTDTQYF. DNA for the CDR3: TGCGCCAGCAGCTTGGGACAGGGAGGCACAGATACGCAGTATTTT.

The chain couples TRBV6-1 to TRBJ2-7, with 8 nucleotides matching TRBD1. Germline lookup yields CDR1 MNHNS and CDR2 SASEGT. The CDR3 runs to 14 residues. J was trimmed by 4 bases and V by 0 bases; bases with no gene match: 2. CDR3 sequence reads: CASSEARGRYEQYF. In DNA form, the CDR3 reads TGTGCCAGCAGTGAAGCCAGGGGGCGTTACGAGCAGTACTTC.

This clone occurred once. The genes are TRBV7-2 and TRBJ1-6, with 11 positions matching TRBD1. Trimming at V came to 6 bases and at J to 6 bases, leaving 4 bases not matched to a gene. CDR1 is SGHTA and CDR2 is FQGNSA in the germline V gene. The CDR3 extends over 15 amino acids. The CDR3, as DNA: TGTGCCAGCAGAAAGGGACAGGGGGGTAATTCACCCCTCCACTTT. Protein sequence: CASRKGQGGNSPLHF.

This chain connects TRBV5-8 to TRBJ2-5; TRBD1 matches at 8 bases. The ends lost 5 bases at V and 4 bases at J; junction bases unmatched: 4. The CDR3 length is 13 residues. From germline, CDR1 is SGHTS and CDR2 YDEGEE. CDR3 amino acids: CASRQTGVETQYF. CDR3 nucleotide sequence: TGTGCCAGCAGACAGACAGGGGTAGAGACCCAGTACTTC.

V gene TRBV10-3 combines with J gene TRBJ1-4, with D perhaps matching TRBD1 (5 bases). The germline gives CDR1 ENHRY, CDR2 SYGVKD. The CDR3 length is 12 residues. Trimming shortened V by 10 bases and J by 6 bases, and 12 bases separated the two germline ends. The CDR3 bases are TGTGCCACCCGGGCCAGGGATGAAAAACTGTTTTTT. This translates into CATRARDEKLFF.

The genes are TRBV7-9 and TRBJ1-2; 10 nucleotides line up with TRBD1. The CDR3 consists of 16 residues. CDR1 and CDR2 (germline): SEHNR, FQNEAQ (reference sequence). V was clipped by 1 base and J by 6 bases; unmatched bases: 8. The CDR3 DNA reads as TGTGCCAGCAGCTTAGGCCGACAGGGGGCCCCTCATGGCTACACCTTC. The encoded protein is CASSLGRQGAPHGYTF.

The chain's CDR3 is CAIRGVSTGELFF. DNA of the CDR3: TGTGCCATCAGGGGGGTTAGCACCGGGGAGCTGTTTTTT. V is TRBV10-3 and J is TRBJ2-2, with D perhaps TRBD1 or TRBD2 (5 bases each). Germline CDR1 ENHRY, CDR2 SYGVKD. V was shortened by 6 bases and J by 4 bases, with 9 bases between the two germline ends. The CDR3 covers 13 residues.

This chain links TRBV28 with TRBJ1-4, with 10 bases fitting TRBD1. Trimming cost V 6 bases and J 7 bases; bases outside gene matches: 8. The CDR3 extends over 15 amino acids. Germline CDR1 and CDR2: MDHEN and SYDVKM. The DNA for the CDR3 is TGTGCCAGCAGCGACGACGGGACAGGGGTTGAAAAACTGTTTTTT. Amino acids: CASSDDGTGVEKLFF.

J is TRBJ1-2 and V is TRBV28; possible D gene TRBD1, 6 bases. Deletions cut 10 bases from V and 4 bases from J, with 16 bases between. From germline, CDR1 is MDHEN and CDR2 SYDVKM. The CDR3 loop spans 13 amino acids. CDR3 coding DNA: TGTGCCACCCGCGGGGGGCTTGGCTATGGCTACACCTTC. It specifies CATRGGLGYGYTF.

The chain has TRBV6-5 and TRBJ1-1, with unresolved D. Germline CDR1 and CDR2: MNHEY and SVGAGI. Trimming cost V 6 bases and J 3 bases, with 5 bases left between them. This CDR3 region has 11 residues. The CDR3 DNA is TGTGCCAGCAGGTATGACACTGAAGCTTTCTTT. Its translation: CASRYDTEAFF.

The V gene is TRBV28, the J gene TRBJ1-5; D gene ambiguous. The CDR3 consists of 13 residues. Trimming took 5 bases from V and 0 from J, leaving 5 bases between them. From germline, CDR1 is MDHEN and CDR2 SYDVKM. The CDR3 spells CASSINSNQPQHF. The CDR3 nucleotides read TGTGCCAGCAGTATCAATAGCAATCAGCCCCAGCATTTT.

The J gene is TRBJ2-5, the V gene TRBV7-9; 7 bases line up with TRBD1. CDR1 and CDR2 from the germline V gene are SEHNR and FQNEAQ (reference sequence). The CDR3 has 14 residues. Trimming took 3 bases from V and 2 from J; bases not matched to a gene: 3. CDR3 residues: CASSFQGVQETQYF. The CDR3 DNA reads as TGTGCCAGCAGCTTCCAGGGGGTTCAAGAGACCCAGTACTTC.

The rearrangement links TRBV5-1 to TRBJ1-5, with 10 bases lining up with TRBD1. This CDR3 is 14 amino acids long. Germline V gene lookup returns CDR1 SGHRS and CDR2 YFSETQ. Trimming took 3 bases from V and 5 from J; bases not matched to a gene: 2. The CDR3 sequence is CASSYGQGDQPQHF. CDR3 in DNA: TGCGCCAGCAGCTACGGACAGGGGGATCAGCCCCAGCATTTT.

In its sample, this clone was seen a few times. This CDR3 is also generated by other DNA sequences in the sample. The genes are TRBV7-9 and TRBJ1-3; D gene uncertain. Trimming took off 0 bases at V and 1 base at J, with 4 bases between the two ends. The CDR3 consists of 14 residues. Per the germline V gene, CDR1 is SEHNR and CDR2 is FQNEAQ (reference sequence). In DNA form, the CDR3 reads TGTGCCAGCAGCTTAGCGGGGTCTGGAAACACCATATATTTT. Protein: CASSLAGSGNTIYF.

The V call is TRBV2, the J call TRBJ1-5, with D unresolved. CDR1 and CDR2 from the germline V gene are SNHLY and FYNNEI. Trimming stripped 7 bases from V and 11 bases from J, with 12 bases between. The CDR3 contains 11 residues. The DNA for the CDR3 is TGTGCCAGCATGGGTGGCTCTGCCCAGCATTTT. Amino acids: CASMGGSAQHF.

The chain uses TRBV6-5 and TRBJ1-1; D gene uncertain. V lost 7 bases to trimming and J lost 1 base, with 10 bases between them. The CDR3 spans 13 residues. Germline V lookup: CDR1 MNHEY, CDR2 SVGAGI. CDR3 in amino acids: CASKIRGNTEAFF. Written as DNA, the CDR3 is TGTGCCAGCAAGATACGGGGGAACACTGAAGCTTTCTTT.

The J gene is TRBJ1-5, the V gene TRBV28; unclear D gene. Trimming left V 5 bases short and J 5 bases short, with 7 bases between. The CDR3 covers 12 residues. Germline CDR1 and CDR2: MDHEN and SYDVKM. This chain's CDR3 is CASSETDQPQHF. In nucleotides, the CDR3 is TGTGCCAGCAGTGAGACCGATCAGCCCCAGCATTTT.

This clone has only one observation. The V and J genes are TRBV2 and TRBJ2-2; 8 nucleotides agree with TRBD2. Germline CDR1 is SNHLY and CDR2 is FYNNEI. CDR3 size: 15 residues. Unmatched junction bases numbered 6, after V lost 5 bases and J lost 4 bases. CDR3 sequence: CASSQSGSPTGELFF. The CDR3 region has the DNA TGTGCCAGCAGTCAAAGCGGGAGTCCCACCGGGGAGCTGTTTTTT.

In regard to this clone: Other DNA sequences within the sample encode an identical CDR3. The CDR3 region has the DNA TGTGCCAGCAGCGTAGGACAGGGGGCAGGGAACACTGAAGCTTTCTTT. The encoded protein is CASSVGQGAGNTEAFF. The genes are TRBV9 and TRBJ1-1, with TRBD1 matching over 10 bases. Looked up from germline, CDR1 is SGDLS and CDR2 is YYNGEE. The length of the CDR3 is 16 residues. V was clipped by 0 bases and J by 1 base; unmatched bases: 3.

This chain's CDR3 is CASSLSSPNTGELFF. Here the CDR3 DNA reads TGTGCCAGCAGTTTAAGTTCCCCGAACACCGGGGAGCTGTTTTTT. The rearrangement joins TRBV28 to TRBJ2-2, with D uncertain. The CDR3 covers 15 residues. Deletions cut 2 bases from V and 0 bases from J, with 7 bases between. Looked up from germline, CDR1 is MDHEN and CDR2 is SYDVKM. Looking up the rest from reference TRBV28 and TRBJ2-2 gives the full variable domain: DVKVTQSSRYLVKRTGEKVFLECVQDMDHENMFWYRQDPGLGLRLIYFSYDVKMKEKGDIPEGYSVSREKKERFSLILESASTNQTSMYLCASSLSSPNTGELFFGEGSRLTVL.

J is TRBJ1-2 and V is TRBV29-1; D is undetermined. From germline, CDR1 is SQVTM and CDR2 ANQGSEA. V lost 4 bases and J 1 base, leaving 7 bases between the germline ends. The CDR3 has 12 residues. This CDR3 reads CSVALDNYGYTF. In nucleotides, the CDR3 is TGCAGCGTTGCGCTAGATAACTATGGCTACACCTTC.

The chain links TRBV9 to TRBJ1-2; D gene ambiguous. Trimming removed 0 bases at V and 7 bases at J, with 13 bases between. CDR1 is SGDLS, CDR2 YYNGEE, per germline. The CDR3 has 14 amino acids. The CDR3 protein is CASSVATDMSGYTF. The CDR3 DNA reads as TGTGCCAGCAGCGTAGCCACAGATATGAGTGGCTACACCTTC.

The rearrangement links TRBV6-6 to TRBJ2-6, with D possibly being TRBD2 (5 bases). The ends were cut back, 6 bases at V and 0 bases at J, with 12 bases in the middle. The CDR3 contains 16 residues. Germline CDR1 MNHNY, CDR2 SVGAGI (reference sequence). CDR3 loop: CASRPPGSSGANVLTF. CDR3 in DNA: TGTGCCAGCAGACCTCCTGGGAGCTCTGGGGCCAACGTCCTGACTTTC.

This chain joins TRBV9 and TRBJ1-1, with D unclear. The CDR3 has 15 amino acids. V lost 0 bases and J lost 0, with 9 bases in between. CDR1 and CDR2 from the germline V gene are SGDLS and YYNGEE. The CDR3 protein is CASSVDGSMNTEAFF. For the CDR3, the DNA is TGTGCCAGCAGCGTAGATGGGTCCATGAACACTGAAGCTTTCTTT.

This clone appeared once. The chain links TRBV6-1 to TRBJ1-2, with D perhaps TRBD1 (5 bases). V was pared by 0 bases and J by 8 bases, with 10 bases between. The CDR3 runs 13 residues. Germline assignment: CDR1 MNHNS and CDR2 SASEGT. CDR3 nucleotide sequence: TGTGCCAGCAGTGAAGCAGGGGTATTCGGCTACACCTTC. Protein: CASSEAGVFGYTF.

This clone was picked up one time. The chain carries TRBV7-3 and TRBJ2-1; 12 nucleotides match TRBD2. Germline V gene lookup returns CDR1 SGHTA and CDR2 FQGTGA. V was pared by 5 bases and J by 8 bases, with 7 bases of the junction left unmatched. The CDR3 is 15 amino acids. CDR3 sequence (DNA): TGTGCCAGCAGCACGACTAGCGGGAGCCTCTATGAGCAGTTCTTC. This codes for CASSTTSGSLYEQFF. The full variable domain, completed using reference TRBV7-3 and TRBJ2-1, is GAGVSQTPSNKVTEKGKYVELRCDPISGHTALYWYRQSLGQGPEFLIYFQGTGAADDSGLPNDRFFAVRPEGSVSTLKIQRTERGDSAVYLCASSTTSGSLYEQFFGPGTRLTVL.